What follows are 10 T cell receptor beta chains derived from one specimen sequenced in a study of T cell responses to AZD1222 COVID-19 vaccine. Repertoires were generated with immunoSEQ multiplex PCR, while TCRdb's copy carries only in-frame clones and drops some. The data hold approximately 100,000 clones, with 75% to 95% observed a single time. Here the sequenced sample was peripheral blood, taken on day 0 of AZD1222 vaccination. These receptors originate from an adult in good health.

In DNA form, the CDR3 reads TGTGCCAGCAGCCAAGACAGCGGGAGGGCGAACACCGGGGAGCTGTTTTTT. Protein product: CASSQDSGRANTGELFF. This chain joins TRBV3-1 (or the pseudogene TRBV3-2) and TRBJ2-2; 10 bases match TRBD2. J lost 0 bases, V lost 0 bases, and 1 base had no gene match. The CDR3 runs 17 residues. Germline V gene lookup returns CDR1 LGHDT and CDR2 YNNKEL (reference sequence).

This clone has a single count. This rearrangement joins TRBV5-1 to TRBJ1-1, with 8 positions matching TRBD1. Germline V gene data show CDR1 as SGHRS and CDR2 as YFSETQ. This CDR3 spans 17 amino acids. Losses at the gene ends were 6 bases for V and 0 bases for J; bases not matched to a gene: 13. The CDR3 region has the DNA TGCGCCAGCACCCCTCGGCAGGGGGCCATTTTGAACACTGAAGCTTTCTTT. Its protein product is CASTPRQGAILNTEAFF.

This clone appeared a few times. In nucleotides, the CDR3 is TGTGCCAGCAGCTCCACCGGGACATGGGGGGAGACCCAGTACTTC. Its translation is CASSSTGTWGETQYF. The V call is TRBV7-3, the J call TRBJ2-5, with D possibly TRBD1 on 6 matching bases. Germline assignment: CDR1 SGHTA and CDR2 FQGTGA. The CDR3 sequence is 15 residues long. V was trimmed by 4 bases and J by 5 bases, leaving 17 bases between them.

V usage is TRBV12-3 or TRBV12-4 and J usage is TRBJ2-1; weak D call: TRBD2 (6 bases). Trimming removed 8 bases at V and 4 bases at J, with 12 bases between. The CDR3 length is 13 residues. The CDR3 DNA is TGTGCCAGCCTAGCGCAACGTTACAATGAGCAGTTCTTC. As protein: CASLAQRYNEQFF.

V gene TRBV7-8 combines with J gene TRBJ2-1; weak D call: TRBD2 (6 bases). V shed 5 bases and J shed 9 bases, with 20 bases lying between them. Germline CDR1 SGHVS, CDR2 FQNEAQ. This CDR3 comprises 15 residues. The CDR3 DNA sequence: TGTGCCAGCAGCCTTCTGGACTATACCGAGATTGAGCAGTTCTTC. Translation: CASSLLDYTEIEQFF. The full variable domain, in which reference TRBV7-8 and TRBJ2-1 provide the parts outside the CDR3, is GAGVSQSPRYKVAKRGQDVALRCDPISGHVSLFWYQQALGQGPEFLTYFQNEAQLDKSGLPSDRFFAERPEGSVSTLKIQRTQQEDSAVYLCASSLLDYTEIEQFFGPGTRLTVL.

The chain joins TRBV6-5 to TRBJ2-7, with TRBD2 matching 12 bases. V gave up 9 bases and J gave up 7 bases; unmatched junction bases: 7. In germline, CDR1 is MNHEY, CDR2 SVGAGI. CDR3 length: 13 amino acids. In DNA form, the CDR3 reads TGTGCCAGTAGACTAGCGGGAGTGGAAGAGCAGTACTTC. Translated, it gives CASRLAGVEEQYF.

This chain connects TRBV27 to TRBJ2-7; D gene uncertain. CDR3 size: 13 residues. V was clipped by 4 bases and J by 4 bases, with 11 bases between them. Germline CDR1 MNHEY, CDR2 SMNVEV (reference sequence). The CDR3, as DNA: TGTGCCAGCAGTTCGCCCTCCAGGTACGAGCAGTACTTC. Amino acid sequence: CASSSPSRYEQYF.

The chain has TRBV6-5 and TRBJ1-5; TRBD1 matches at 7 bases. CDR1 is MNHEY, CDR2 SVGAGI, per germline. This CDR3 is 14 amino acids long. The junction had 11 bases not matched to a gene; V was cut back by 11 bases and J by 4 bases. The CDR3 sequence is CAEAKTGQNQPQHF. CDR3 DNA: TGTGCCGAGGCTAAGACAGGGCAGAATCAGCCCCAGCATTTT.

The chain employs TRBV28 and TRBJ1-5, with TRBD1 matching 8 bases. The CDR3 totals 15 residues. Looked up from germline, CDR1 is MDHEN and CDR2 is SYDVKM. The junction had 6 bases not matched to a gene; V was cut back by 8 bases and J by 0 bases. The CDR3: CASSGTGLSNQPQHF. The CDR3 coding sequence is TGTGCCAGCTCGGGGACAGGACTTAGCAATCAGCCCCAGCATTTT.

V is TRBV19 and J is TRBJ2-7; TRBD1 aligns across 8 bases. V gave up 3 bases and J gave up 6 bases; unmatched junction bases: 7. This CDR3 comprises 14 residues. The germline V gene encodes CDR1 LNHDA and CDR2 SQIVND (reference sequence). The CDR3 spells CASSIGRTGFEQYF. The CDR3 DNA sequence: TGTGCCAGTAGTATCGGTCGGACAGGGTTCGAGCAGTACTTC.